Sequencing of this TCR beta chain was carried out in a study of shared clonotypes between healthy human individuals. The germline V and J ends were trimmed by 2 bases and 3 bases, with 14 bases remaining between them. This CDR3 has 16 residues. CDR1 is LNHDA and CDR2 is SQIVND in the germline V gene (reference sequence). Naive CD8 cells lacked CD45RO and underwent positive selection for CCR7, leaving out terminally differentiated effector memory CD45RA+ cells. Here immunoSEQ multiplex PCR was the method, and the copy in TCRdb shows in-frame clones only, minus some. This repertoire shows a few million clones, around 95% found once; its top ten account for around 1.8%.

This sequence originates from a man younger than 30 in good health. Some clones in this sample may be carry-over from other donors' samples. Sequences were obtained from naive CD8+ T cells from PBMCs. V is TRBV19 and J is TRBJ1-5; D uncertain. The CDR3 DNA is TGTGCCAGTAGTATAAGTCGGCAGGCCTTCAATCAGCCCCAGCATTTT. It codes for CASSISRQAFNQPQHF.